Below, 14 T cell receptor beta chains from the same sample are listed, as sequenced in a study of blood T cell repertoires in COVID-19. Only in-frame clones appear in the TCRdb table, and some are missing; sequencing was by immunoSEQ multiplex PCR. The sample lists around 300,000 clones; 90% were seen once. The sample comprised PBMCs or T cells enriched from blood (not recorded which). The receptor source for this set is a woman in her late teens or twenties with acute COVID-19.

This clone came up once. This sequence joins TRBV5-1 and TRBJ2-1; TRBD1 agrees at 7 bases. CDR3 size: 15 residues. Germline V gene data show CDR1 as SGHRS and CDR2 as YFSETQ. With 0 bases clipped from V and 5 bases from J, the junction kept 5 bases outside the gene matches. This chain's CDR3 is CASSLGGGAHNEQFF. Written as DNA, the CDR3 is TGCGCCAGCAGCTTGGGAGGGGGCGCCCACAATGAGCAGTTCTTC.

This clone is a singleton in its sample. The rearrangement links TRBV19 to TRBJ1-1, with 10 positions matching TRBD1. After removal of 0 bases from V and 2 bases from J, the junction contained 6 bases not matched to a gene. Germline CDR1 reads LNHDA; CDR2 reads SQIVND (reference sequence). The CDR3 has 17 residues. The CDR3 is CASSIDDRGRRNTEAFF. In nucleotides, the CDR3 is TGTGCCAGTAGTATAGACGACAGGGGGCGACGAAACACTGAAGCTTTCTTT.

This clone is a singleton in its sample. This rearrangement joins TRBV3-1 (or the pseudogene TRBV3-2) to TRBJ2-7; 9 bases match TRBD2. The CDR3 sequence is 12 residues long. V dropped 5 bases and J dropped 9; count of bases not matched to a gene: 5. The germline V gene has CDR1 LGHDT and CDR2 YNNKEL (reference sequence). The CDR3 coding sequence is TGTGCCAGCAGCTTAGCGGGGGTGGGGCAGTACTTC. Translation gives CASSLAGVGQYF.

This clone was picked up a small number of times. This chain joins TRBV4-1 and TRBJ2-1, with 10 bases fitting TRBD2. With V trimmed by 3 bases and J by 2 bases, 4 bases remained unmatched. The CDR3 contains 16 residues. CDR1 is MGHRA and CDR2 is YSYEKL in the germline V gene. In nucleotides, the CDR3 is TGCGCCAGCAGCCATGATACTAGCGGGACCTACAATGAGCAGTTCTTC. Amino acid sequence: CASSHDTSGTYNEQFF.

The rearrangement links TRBV18 to TRBJ1-3; 7 bases agree with TRBD1. CDR1 is KGHSH and CDR2 is LQKENI in the germline V gene. There are 15 residues in the CDR3. Unmatched junction bases numbered 2, after V lost 1 base and J lost 2 bases. Written as DNA, the CDR3 is TGTGCCAGCTCACCACGGGACAGACCTGGAAACACCATATATTTT. As protein: CASSPRDRPGNTIYF.

The rearrangement links TRBV4-2 to TRBJ2-3, with TRBD2 matching 11 bases. The V segment lost 3 bases and the J segment 4 bases; nucleotides outside the gene matches: 12. This CDR3 has 18 residues. The V gene's germline CDR1 is LGHNA and CDR2 YNFKEQ. The DNA for the CDR3 is TGTGCCAGCAGCCAGGAACTAGCCCTTAGCGGGAGGGCAGATACGCAGTATTTT. Translating it yields CASSQELALSGRADTQYF.

The genes are TRBV6-5 and TRBJ1-6, with 7 bases aligning to TRBD1. V lost 0 bases, J lost 2 bases, and 1 base stayed unmatched. Germline values: CDR1 MNHEY, CDR2 SVGAGI. This CDR3 comprises 16 residues. CDR3 region: CASSYSGTAYNSPLHF. CDR3 bases: TGTGCCAGCAGTTACTCGGGGACAGCCTATAATTCACCCCTCCACTTT.

CDR3 DNA sequence: TGTGCCAGCAGTTTAAGGGGAAAAGGTCAGCCCCAGCATTTT. Translating it yields CASSLRGKGQPQHF. The chain employs TRBV27 and TRBJ1-5, with a weak D call TRBD1 (5 bases). The CDR3 is 14 amino acids. Germline V lookup: CDR1 MNHEY, CDR2 SMNVEV (reference sequence). Between the trimmed V and J ends, which lost 2 bases and 6 bases, there was a span of 11 bases.

In regard to this clone: The sample holds other DNA sequences that translate to the same CDR3. This chain links TRBV28 with TRBJ2-7, with D tentatively TRBD2 (6 bases). The V gene's germline CDR1 is MDHEN and CDR2 SYDVKM. This CDR3 is 14 amino acids long. Trimming stripped 1 base from V and 0 bases from J, with 7 bases between. CDR3 region: CASSLLGGSYEQYF. CDR3 nucleotide sequence: TGTGCCAGCAGTTTATTGGGGGGCTCCTACGAGCAGTACTTC.

This sequence joins TRBV5-1 and TRBJ2-3; D gene ambiguous. Germline values: CDR1 SGHRS, CDR2 YFSETQ. This CDR3 has 16 residues. V was shortened by 0 bases and J by 3 bases, with 14 bases between the two germline ends. The CDR3 protein is CASSLGQPRLTDTQYF. The CDR3 DNA reads TGCGCCAGCAGCTTGGGTCAGCCCCGACTTACAGATACGCAGTATTTT.

The chain has TRBV4-3 and TRBJ2-1; TRBD2 matches at 13 bases. Germline V gene data show CDR1 as LGHNA and CDR2 as YSLEER. This CDR3 comprises 15 residues. Unmatched junction bases numbered 6, after V lost 6 bases and J lost 7 bases. The CDR3 sequence is CASSQTSGRANEQFF. CDR3 DNA: TGCGCCAGCAGTCAAACTAGCGGGAGGGCAAATGAGCAGTTCTTC.

The rearrangement links TRBV7-9 to TRBJ2-1, with 8 bases aligning to TRBD1. J gave up 4 bases and V 2 bases, and 7 bases lay outside the gene matches. CDR3 size: 16 residues. Germline lookup yields CDR1 SEHNR and CDR2 FQNEAQ (reference sequence). The DNA for the CDR3 is TGTGCCAGCAGCTTACTTGGACAGGGACGATACAATGAGCAGTTCTTC. Encoded protein: CASSLLGQGRYNEQFF.

As regards this clone: The same CDR3 arises from other DNA sequences in this sample as well. The chain uses TRBV28 and TRBJ2-3; D may be TRBD1 (5 bases). Germline V gene data show CDR1 as MDHEN and CDR2 as SYDVKM. The CDR3 loop spans 14 amino acids. V was shortened by 2 bases and J by 1 base, with 7 bases between the two germline ends. The CDR3 nucleotides are TGTGCCAGCAGTTTAGTAGGGGGCACAGATACGCAGTATTTT. This encodes CASSLVGGTDTQYF.

This clone came up a few times. The rearrangement uses TRBV7-9 and TRBJ2-7, with D maybe TRBD2 (5 bases). The CDR3 consists of 12 residues. From germline, CDR1 is SEHNR and CDR2 FQNEAQ (reference sequence). V gave up 4 bases and J gave up 4 bases, with 8 bases separating them. CDR3 sequence reads: CASSSRRYEQYF. In DNA form, the CDR3 reads TGTGCCAGCAGCTCAAGGAGGTACGAGCAGTACTTC.